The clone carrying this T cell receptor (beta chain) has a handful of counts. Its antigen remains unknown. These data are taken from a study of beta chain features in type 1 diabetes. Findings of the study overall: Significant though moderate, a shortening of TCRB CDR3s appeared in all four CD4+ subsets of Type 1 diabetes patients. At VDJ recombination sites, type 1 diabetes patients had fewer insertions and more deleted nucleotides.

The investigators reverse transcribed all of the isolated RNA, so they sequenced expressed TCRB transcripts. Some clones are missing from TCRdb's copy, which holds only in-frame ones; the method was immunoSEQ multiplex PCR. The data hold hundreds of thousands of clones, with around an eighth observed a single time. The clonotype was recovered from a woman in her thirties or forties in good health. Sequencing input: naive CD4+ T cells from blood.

The CDR3 sequence is CATSRDSDQPQHF. The CDR3 DNA reads as TGTGCCACCAGCAGAGATAGTGATCAGCCCCAGCATTTT. This rearrangement joins TRBV15 to TRBJ1-5; D gene unclear. CDR3 length equals 13 residues. The germline CDR1 and CDR2 sequences are LNHNV and YYDKDF (reference sequence). Between the trimmed V and J ends, which lost 0 bases and 5 bases, there was a span of 5 bases.